This TCR beta chain was captured in a study of shared clonotypes between healthy human individuals. Measured with immunoSEQ multiplex PCR; TCRdb has only the in-frame clones, and not every one. The data hold 2 million to 2.5 million clones, with 93% observed a single time. V dropped 6 bases and J dropped 4 bases, with 6 bases sitting between them. Per the germline V gene, CDR1 is MNHNS and CDR2 is SASEGT. This CDR3 region has 11 residues. The chain carries TRBV6-1 and TRBJ1-1, with D maybe TRBD1 (5 bases). The sample was naive CD4+ T cells from PBMCs. Subset noted: CD45RA+ positively selected. This sequence originates from a man between 18 and 29 years old in good health. Some clones in this sample may be carry-over from other donors' samples. The DNA for the CDR3 is TGTGCCAGCAGGGGACGCACTGAAGCTTTCTTT. Encoded protein: CASRGRTEAFF.